What follows describes a single T cell receptor beta chain. Its antigen is not identified. Assay: immunoSEQ multiplex PCR; the TCRdb copy retains only in-frame clones and omits some. The table lists around 400,000 clones, about four fifths of them singletons. The data originate from a study of Ad26.COV2.S vaccination and SARS-CoV-2 variants. Overall study context: Intramuscularly, Ad26.COV2.S was given either once or twice, 56 days apart.

The treatment denotes: over 15 received Ad26.COV2.S at low or high dose, single or two shots; several received placebo; per-sample allocation not given. The investigators took samples on day 63 after the first vaccine or placebo injection. Vaccination employed an Ad26 vector expressing the Wuhan-strain SARS-CoV-2 spike. Study outcomes and limitations: A substantial breadth of spike-specific CD8+ and CD4+ T cell responses after vaccination has been reported. Non-spike TCR breadth showed similarity between vaccine and placebo recipients.

This CDR3 has 13 amino acids. The ends were cut back, 1 base at V and 5 bases at J, with 5 bases in the middle. Germline assignment: CDR1 MGHRA and CDR2 YSYEKL. The chain recombines TRBV4-1 with TRBJ1-4; D uncertain. This sample comprised peripheral blood, obtained in a trial of Ad26.COV2.S vaccine versus placebo. The clonotype originates from a person between 18 and 65 years old who received the Ad26.COV2.S COVID-19 vaccine or a placebo. CDR3 region: CASSQVLNEKLFF. CDR3 nucleotide sequence: TGCGCCAGCAGCCAAGTTCTGAATGAAAAACTGTTTTTT.